Below, 25 T cell receptor beta chains from the same sample are listed, as sequenced in a study of TIL therapy for anti-PD-1-resistant metastatic lung cancer. The time point was: pre-treatment sample, taken before nivolumab and TIL therapy. Tumor tissue came from excised metastases, mostly pleural nodules or supraclavicular lymph nodes. Sequencing used immunoSEQ v3. The method was immunoSEQ multiplex PCR; TCRdb's version includes in-frame clones alone and lacks a portion of them. Counted here are about 50,000 clones, roughly 70% occurring once; the ten biggest clones make up more than 5%. The source material was tumor tissue, sampled at baseline. These receptors all stem from a person aged 25 to 80 with non-small cell lung cancer.

The rearrangement uses TRBV6-5 and TRBJ1-2; D is ambiguous. The germline V gene has CDR1 MNHEY and CDR2 SVGAGI. The CDR3 contains 15 residues. V lost 2 bases, J lost 6 bases, and 16 bases lay in between. The CDR3 loop is CASSYAFAWPDGYTF. CDR3 nucleotides: TGTGCCAGCAGTTACGCGTTTGCGTGGCCCGATGGCTACACCTTC.

The sample holds one count of this clone. The V call is TRBV6-1, the J call TRBJ1-5; the match to TRBD1 covers 7 bases. The CDR3 runs 14 residues. Per germline, CDR1 MNHNS and CDR2 SASEGT. The V gene end was trimmed by 3 bases and the J gene end by 11 bases; junction bases not matched to a gene: 10. This CDR3 is CASSDRRTGLSQHF. In DNA form, the CDR3 reads TGTGCCAGCAGTGACCGTAGGACAGGTCTTTCCCAGCATTTT.

V and J are TRBV7-2 and TRBJ2-5, with D possibly being TRBD1 or TRBD2 (5 bases each). Trimming shortened V by 3 bases and J by 4 bases, and 12 bases separated the two germline ends. There are 14 residues in the CDR3. CDR1 is SGHTA, CDR2 FQGNSA, per germline. The CDR3 DNA sequence: TGTGCCAGCAGCTTTGGGGGAGATATAGAGACCCAGTACTTC. Its protein product is CASSFGGDIETQYF.

The chain joins TRBV7-2 to TRBJ2-5; D may match TRBD1 or TRBD2 (5 bases each). Trimming removed 1 base at V and 4 bases at J, with 10 bases between. This CDR3 has 14 residues. Germline loops: CDR1 SGHTA, CDR2 FQGNSA. The CDR3 region is CASSLGGAGETQYF. The CDR3 coding sequence is TGTGCCAGCAGCTTAGGAGGGGCAGGAGAGACCCAGTACTTC. The full variable domain, in which reference TRBV7-2 and TRBJ2-5 provide the parts outside the CDR3, is GAGVSQSPSNKVTEKGKDVELRCDPISGHTALYWYRQSLGQGLEFLIYFQGNSAPDKSGLPSDRFSAERTGGSVSTLTIQRTQQEDSAVYLCASSLGGAGETQYFGPGTRLLVL.

This chain connects TRBV15 to TRBJ2-2; D not resolved. Trimming stripped 0 bases from V and 6 bases from J, with 5 bases between. Germline V CDR1 and CDR2: LNHNV, YYDKDF (reference sequence). The CDR3 is made up of 13 amino acids. CDR3 protein: CATSRDRAGELFF. In nucleotides, the CDR3 is TGTGCCACCAGCAGAGACCGCGCCGGGGAGCTGTTTTTT.

The chain combines TRBV7-2 with TRBJ1-1; no clear D gene. Germline lookup yields CDR1 SGHTA and CDR2 FQGNSA. V lost 0 bases, J lost 0 bases, and 5 bases lay in between. This CDR3 is 14 amino acids long. This CDR3 reads CASSLAGLNTEAFF. The DNA for the CDR3 is TGTGCCAGCAGCTTAGCAGGGTTGAACACTGAAGCTTTCTTT. Complete variable domain (other parts from reference TRBV7-2 and TRBJ1-1): GAGVSQSPSNKVTEKGKDVELRCDPISGHTALYWYRQSLGQGLEFLIYFQGNSAPDKSGLPSDRFSAERTGGSVSTLTIQRTQQEDSAVYLCASSLAGLNTEAFFGQGTRLTVV.

This chain links TRBV6-4 with TRBJ1-3, with D perhaps matching TRBD1 (5 bases). Germline-derived CDR1 and CDR2 are MRHNA and SNTAGT. V lost 9 bases and J lost 2, with 17 bases in between. The CDR3 has 15 amino acids. The CDR3 nucleotides are TGTGCCAGGATTGGCAGGGAGTCGGCTGGAAACACCATATATTTT. Protein: CARIGRESAGNTIYF.

The chain employs TRBV6-5 and TRBJ1-1; D unclear. V was trimmed by 3 bases and J by 1 base, leaving 9 bases between them. This CDR3 comprises 14 residues. The germline gives CDR1 MNHEY, CDR2 SVGAGI. This CDR3 is CASSYAGSNTEAFF. CDR3 nucleotide sequence: TGTGCCAGCAGTTATGCAGGTTCGAACACTGAAGCTTTCTTT.

This chain links TRBV10-1 with TRBJ2-1; D ambiguous. Germline values: CDR1 WNHNN, CDR2 SYGVQD (reference sequence). This CDR3 contains 13 residues. V lost 2 bases and J lost 4, with 6 bases in between. The CDR3 protein is CASSEHSYNEQFF. CDR3 coding DNA: TGCGCCAGCAGTGAGCACAGTTACAATGAGCAGTTCTTC.

This clone was seen a few times. The chain is built from TRBV6-5 and TRBJ1-5, with D possibly matching TRBD1 (5 bases). Germline CDR1 reads MNHEY; CDR2 reads SVGAGI. V lost 6 bases and J lost 4, with 13 bases in between. The CDR3 totals 14 residues. DNA for the CDR3: TGTGCCAGCAGACTCACGCAGGGAAATCAGCCCCAGCATTTT. Translated, it gives CASRLTQGNQPQHF.

This chain links TRBV5-6 with TRBJ1-5; D is possibly TRBD1 (6 bases). This CDR3 comprises 19 residues. Looked up from germline, CDR1 is SGHDT and CDR2 is YYEEEE. Trimming cost V 3 bases and J 5 bases, with 27 bases left between them. CDR3 protein: CASSSDQGRGGRSHQPQHF. Written as DNA, the CDR3 is TGTGCCAGCAGCTCCGATCAAGGTAGGGGGGGTAGGAGCCATCAGCCCCAGCATTTT.

This clone was seen a few times. The J gene is TRBJ2-7, the V gene TRBV11-2; 7 bases are shared with TRBD2. J lost 7 bases, V lost 1 base, and 10 bases had no gene match. CDR1 and CDR2 from the germline V gene are SGHAT and FQNNGV. CDR3 length equals 15 residues. DNA for the CDR3: TGTGCCAGCAGCTTAGCCGTGGGAGGGGTTTCGGAGCAGTACTTC. This gives the protein CASSLAVGGVSEQYF.

This clone appeared once. V gene TRBV13 combines with J gene TRBJ2-3; 9 nucleotides line up with TRBD1. V lost 6 bases, J lost 2 bases, and 9 bases stayed unmatched. This CDR3 has 16 amino acids. The germline V gene has CDR1 PRHDT and CDR2 FYEKMQ (reference sequence). In DNA form, the CDR3 reads TGTGCCAGCAGTTTTTGGGGACAGGGACTCACAGATACGCAGTATTTT. This codes for CASSFWGQGLTDTQYF. The entire variable domain, with the rest obtained from reference TRBV13 and TRBJ2-3, is as follows: AAGVIQSPRHLIKEKRETATLKCYPIPRHDTVYWYQQGPGQDPQFLISFYEKMQSDKGSIPDRFSAQQFSDYHSELNMSSLELGDSALYFCASSFWGQGLTDTQYFGPGTRLTVL.

The rearrangement links TRBV5-4 to TRBJ2-5; 9 positions match TRBD2. Germline CDR1 SGHNT, CDR2 YYREEE (reference sequence). The CDR3 consists of 16 residues. Trimming took 0 bases from V and 0 from J; bases not matched to a gene: 3. CDR3 protein: CASSLVAGGDQETQYF. Written as DNA, the CDR3 is TGTGCCAGCAGCTTGGTGGCGGGGGGGGACCAAGAGACCCAGTACTTC.

The chain couples TRBV6-5 to TRBJ1-4, with D uncertain. Germline V gene sequence: CDR1 MNHEY, CDR2 SVGAGI. The CDR3 is 14 amino acids. Trimming shortened V by 0 bases and J by 7 bases, and 9 bases separated the two germline ends. As DNA, the CDR3 is TGTGCCAGCAGTTACTCGTGGACTCCTGAAAAACTGTTTTTT. Protein product: CASSYSWTPEKLFF.

The rearrangement uses TRBV27 and TRBJ2-7, with 12 nucleotides matching TRBD1. The CDR3 is 15 amino acids. V shed 8 bases, J shed 9 bases, and the junction held 14 bases outside the gene matches. Germline V gives CDR1 MNHEY, CDR2 SMNVEV (reference sequence). The CDR3 DNA is TGTGCCAGCGGCTCCCGGGACAGGGGGCGAAGACGGCAGTACTTC. Translation gives CASGSRDRGRRRQYF.

The chain couples TRBV5-1 to TRBJ1-1; 10 nucleotides agree with TRBD1. The ends lost 0 bases at V and 0 bases at J; junction bases unmatched: 5. This CDR3 contains 17 residues. The V gene's germline CDR1 is SGHRS and CDR2 YFSETQ. The CDR3 loop is CASSLAGTGDLNTEAFF. CDR3 DNA sequence: TGCGCCAGCAGCTTGGCGGGGACAGGGGACTTGAACACTGAAGCTTTCTTT.

This clone was seen a handful of times. V and J are TRBV19 and TRBJ1-1; D remains unclear. The length of the CDR3 is 13 residues. Germline-derived CDR1 and CDR2 are LNHDA and SQIVND (reference sequence). V gave up 7 bases and J gave up 2 bases, with 11 bases separating them. The CDR3 bases are TGTGCCAGTATAAAAGGGTTTAACACTGAAGCTTTCTTT. This translates into CASIKGFNTEAFF.

V is TRBV30 and J is TRBJ2-7; TRBD1 is a possible D gene (6 bases). From germline, CDR1 is GTSNPN and CDR2 SVGIG (reference sequence). This CDR3 is built from 15 residues. Trimming removed 3 bases from V and 0 bases from J, with 15 bases in between. The DNA for the CDR3 is TGTGCCTGGAGCGTGACTCACAGGGTCTCCTACGAGCAGTACTTC. This encodes CAWSVTHRVSYEQYF.

CDR3 nucleotide sequence: TGTGCCAGCGTAGAGGGCGTCGGATTCTACGAGCAGTACTTC. As protein: CASVEGVGFYEQYF. The gene calls are TRBV6-5 and TRBJ2-7; a weak D match, TRBD2 (5 bases). Trimming left V 8 bases short and J 3 bases short, with 17 bases between. Germline V CDR1 and CDR2: MNHEY, SVGAGI. The CDR3 has 14 residues.

The chain links TRBV6-5 to TRBJ2-1; D is ambiguous. CDR3 length equals 14 residues. CDR1 and CDR2 (germline): MNHEY, SVGAGI. Trimming shortened V by 7 bases and J by 8 bases, and 18 bases separated the two germline ends. The CDR3: CASTPRNPFDEQFF. CDR3 bases: TGTGCCAGCACCCCTCGGAACCCGTTCGATGAGCAGTTCTTC.

This clone was detected a few times. V and J are TRBV14 and TRBJ2-7; 7 bases are shared with TRBD1. CDR1 is SGHDN, CDR2 FVKESK, per germline. J gave up 6 bases and V 1 base, and 3 bases lay outside the gene matches. The CDR3 length is 13 residues. CDR3 bases: TGTGCCAGCAGCCAAGGACAGGGAACCGAGCAGTACTTC. It encodes CASSQGQGTEQYF.

The chain employs TRBV7-3 and TRBJ2-1; possibly TRBD2 for D (5 bases). The germline gives CDR1 SGHTA, CDR2 FQGTGA. The CDR3 covers 13 residues. V was clipped by 5 bases and J by 13 bases, with 18 bases between them. The CDR3 loop is CASSLDYGWDQFF. CDR3 coding DNA: TGTGCCAGCAGCCTAGACTATGGATGGGATCAGTTCTTC.

This clone has more than one count but fewer than ten. The V gene is TRBV4-1, the J gene TRBJ2-5; 8 bases are a match to TRBD2. Germline V lookup: CDR1 MGHRA, CDR2 YSYEKL. The CDR3 consists of 15 residues. V lost 1 base and J lost 5; bases outside the gene matches: 6. CDR3 nucleotides: TGCGCCAGCAGCCAAGGATACGGGAGGGAGGAGACCCAGTACTTC. This translates into CASSQGYGREETQYF.

The chain links TRBV6-5 to TRBJ1-1, with 11 bases identical to TRBD1. This CDR3 region has 14 residues. With 6 bases clipped from V and 5 bases from J, the junction kept 5 bases outside the gene matches. Germline values: CDR1 MNHEY, CDR2 SVGAGI. The CDR3: CASRDRGRGTEAFF. The CDR3 bases are TGTGCCAGCAGGGACAGGGGGCGGGGTACTGAAGCTTTCTTT.